The clone carrying this T cell receptor (beta chain) is a singleton in its sample. Sequencing used immunoSEQ multiplex PCR; TCRdb keeps in-frame clones, though not all of them. The data show 50,000 or so clones, approximately 92% seen once. Germline CDR1 is SGHDT and CDR2 is YYEEEE. The CDR3 loop spans 15 amino acids. V lost 2 bases and J 2 bases, leaving 11 bases between the germline ends. This entry belongs to a study of T cell changes during pregnancy in multiple sclerosis. The TCR comes from a female donor with multiple sclerosis, enrolled in a pregnancy study. The V and J genes are TRBV5-6 and TRBJ2-1; TRBD2 might be the D (6 bases). The starting material was CD4+ T cells from peripheral blood mononuclear cells, obtained after pregnancy. The DNA of the CDR3 is TGTGCCAGCAGCTTTTTAGCGGTAACCTACAATGAGCAGTTCTTC. It codes for CASSFLAVTYNEQFF.